Listed below are T cell receptor beta chains from one sample, sequenced in a study of early T cells in non-severe SARS-CoV-2 infection. Each CDR3 protein is one row after TCRdb ran MiXCR on the 5' RACE reads. The repertoire includes around 110,000 distinct CDR3 sequences, roughly 10% of them detected once, and under 9% sits in the top ten. Sequenced input: whole blood. The receptors here all came from an adult who was a healthcare worker with PCR-confirmed SARS-CoV-2 infection or an uninfected control (not recorded which). The CDR3 runs from the conserved cysteine through the conserved F or W. The D gene is left open where the match is weak. Some rows have no size entry. The others give once, few or many, or a class for an expanded clone.

>-|-|TRBV19|TRBJ2-1
TGTGCCAGTAGGTGGTACAATGAGCAGTTCTTC
CASRWYNEQFF
>-|few|TRBV20-1|TRBJ2-3
TGCAGTGCTAGAGCGGGACCCAATACGCAGTATTTT
CSARAGPNTQYF
>-|many|TRBV5-4|TRBJ2-4
TGTGCCAGCAGCTTGGCCCTAGGGAGAGCCAAAAACATTCAGTACTTC
CASSLALGRAKNIQYF
>TRBD2|many|TRBV10-3|TRBJ2-7
TGTGCCATCAGTGGGAAGTCTAGCGGGACCTACGAGCAGTACTTC
CAISGKSSGTYEQYF
>-|many|TRBV7-2|TRBJ2-2
TGTGCCAGCAGGATTACGAACACCGGGGAGCTGTTTTTT
CASRITNTGELFF
>-|many|TRBV7-2|TRBJ2-1
TGTGCCAGCAGCTCCCCTCACTCCGTGCAGTTCTTC
CASSSPHSVQFF
>-|few|TRBV30|TRBJ2-7
TGTGCCTGGAGTGTTGTCGGTTACGAGCAGTACTTC
CAWSVVGYEQYF
>TRBD2|many|TRBV7-8|TRBJ2-1
TGTGCCAGCAGCTTCCCGGGACTAGCGGGAGGGGACAATGAGCAGTTCTTC
CASSFPGLAGGDNEQFF
>TRBD1|many|TRBV6-1|TRBJ1-6
TGTGCCAGCAGTGAATCGGGGACAGGGGGTTCACCCCTCCACTTT
CASSESGTGGSPLHF
>-|few|TRBV5-4|TRBJ2-5
TGTGCCAGCAGCTCCAACGACCGGAAGTTGGAAGAGACCCAGTACTTC
CASSSNDRKLEETQYF
>-|many|TRBV11-2|TRBJ2-2
TGTGCCAGCAGCACCTCAAGCGGTTACACCGGGGAGCTGTTTTTT
CASSTSSGYTGELFF
>-|-|TRBV20-1|TRBJ2-7
TGCAGTGCTAGCCCTAGCCACTCCTACGAGCAGTACTTC
CSASPSHSYEQYF
>TRBD1|-|TRBV20-1|TRBJ1-2
TGCAGTGCCAGGGACAGGACCTATGGCTACACCTTC
CSARDRTYGYTF
>-|many|TRBV7-2|TRBJ1-2
TGTGCCAGCAGCTTAGGATCAACTAACTATGGCTACACCTTC
CASSLGSTNYGYTF